These 3 T cell receptor beta chains were sequenced from one sample in a study of T-cell reconstitution after alpha-beta-depleted transplantation in children. Unique molecular identifiers were incorporated when the TCRbeta library was constructed. Via MiXCR, TCRdb re-called the PCR reads, giving one row per CDR3 protein. The sample shows around 400,000 distinct CDR3 sequences, around 9.9% of them seen only once. This material consisted of PBMCs from the stem cell graft donor, taken from the stem cell graft. These receptors were taken from a human donor who donated a stem cell graft to a child with acute myeloid leukemia.

In its sample, this clonotype was seen a few times. The chain links TRBV12-3 or TRBV12-4 to TRBJ1-3, with D possibly being TRBD1 (5 bases). V lost 0 bases and J 1 base, leaving 16 bases between the germline ends. The CDR3 totals 18 residues. The CDR3 region is CASSLALRGDASGNTIYF. The CDR3 bases are TGTGCCAGCAGTTTAGCGCTACGAGGGGACGCTTCTGGAAACACCATATATTTT.

The chain has TRBV29-1 and TRBJ2-5; the match to TRBD1 covers 9 bases. The V segment lost 8 bases and the J segment 5 bases; nucleotides outside the gene matches: 9. Germline V CDR1 and CDR2: SQVTM, ANQGSEA. The CDR3 consists of 13 residues. As DNA, the CDR3 is TGCAGCCAGGGACAGGGTTTGTTGGAGACCCAGTACTTC. It specifies CSQGQGLLETQYF. Full variable domain (rest looked up from reference TRBV29-1 and TRBJ2-5): SAVISQKPSRDICQRGTSLTIQCQVDSQVTMMFWYRQQPGQSLTLIATANQGSEATYESGFVIDKFPISRPNLTFSTLTVSNMSPEDSSIYLCSQGQGLLETQYFGPGTRLLVL.

The table lists this clonotype with a few counts. The V call is TRBV6-2 or TRBV6-3, the J call TRBJ2-7; 9 positions agree with TRBD1. After removal of 6 bases from V and 4 bases from J, the junction contained 7 bases not matched to a gene. The germline V gene encodes CDR1 MNHEY and CDR2 SVGEGT. This CDR3 has 14 residues. CDR3 loop: CASRPQGAKYEQYV. CDR3 DNA sequence: TGTGCCAGCAGGCCACAGGGGGCCAAGTACGAGCAGTACGTC.